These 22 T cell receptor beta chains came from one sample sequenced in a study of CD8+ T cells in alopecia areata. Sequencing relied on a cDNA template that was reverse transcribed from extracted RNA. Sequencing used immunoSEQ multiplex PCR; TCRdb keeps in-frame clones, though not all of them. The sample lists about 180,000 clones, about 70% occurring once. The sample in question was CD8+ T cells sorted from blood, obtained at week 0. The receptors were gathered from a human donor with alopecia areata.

CDR3 protein: CATSTSTWVNGELFF. Here the CDR3 DNA reads TGTGCCACCAGCACTTCGACGTGGGTTAACGGGGAGCTGTTTTTT. The chain employs TRBV15 and TRBJ2-2; D is unresolved. CDR1 is LNHNV, CDR2 YYDKDF, per germline (reference sequence). The CDR3 has 15 residues. Trimming removed 4 bases from V and 7 bases from J, with 16 bases in between.

In DNA form, the CDR3 reads TGCGCCAGCAGCCAAGGCACGACGGAGACCCAGTACTTC. Residues: CASSQGTTETQYF. The J gene is TRBJ2-5, the V gene TRBV4-1, with D unresolved. CDR1 and CDR2 (germline): MGHRA, YSYEKL. The V end was cut by 1 base, the J end by 5 bases, with 8 bases between. CDR3 size: 13 residues.

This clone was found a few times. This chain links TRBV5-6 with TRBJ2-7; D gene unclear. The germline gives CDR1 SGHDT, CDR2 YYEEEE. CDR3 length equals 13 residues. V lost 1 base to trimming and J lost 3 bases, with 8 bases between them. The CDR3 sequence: CASSLYPNYEQYF. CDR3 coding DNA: TGTGCCAGCAGCTTGTATCCCAACTACGAGCAGTACTTC.

CDR3 coding DNA: TGTGCCAGCAGCTTGGTGAGGCGGTCTGCCGAGCAGTACTTC. The encoded protein is CASSLVRRSAEQYF. The V call is TRBV7-9, the J call TRBJ2-7; D not certain. Germline V lookup: CDR1 SEHNR, CDR2 FQNEAQ (reference sequence). V dropped 3 bases and J dropped 6 bases, with 15 bases sitting between them. The CDR3 runs 14 residues. Complete variable domain (other parts from reference TRBV7-9 and TRBJ2-7): DTGVSQNPRHKITKRGQNVTFRCDPISEHNRLYWYRQTLGQGPEFLTYFQNEAQLEKSRLLSDRFSAERPKGSFSTLEIQRTEQGDSAMYLCASSLVRRSAEQYFGPGTRLTVT.

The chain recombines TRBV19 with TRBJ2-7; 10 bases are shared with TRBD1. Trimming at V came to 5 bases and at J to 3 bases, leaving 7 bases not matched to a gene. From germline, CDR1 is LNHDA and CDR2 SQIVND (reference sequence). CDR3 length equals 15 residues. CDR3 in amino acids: CASSVSGTGDYEQYF. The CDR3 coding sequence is TGTGCCAGTAGTGTCTCCGGGACAGGGGACTACGAGCAGTACTTC.

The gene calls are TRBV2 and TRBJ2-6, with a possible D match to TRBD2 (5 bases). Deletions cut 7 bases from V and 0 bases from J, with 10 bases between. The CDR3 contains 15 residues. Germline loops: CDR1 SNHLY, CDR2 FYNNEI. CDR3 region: CASIPDYSGANVLTF. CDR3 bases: TGTGCCAGCATCCCTGACTACTCTGGGGCCAACGTCCTGACTTTC.

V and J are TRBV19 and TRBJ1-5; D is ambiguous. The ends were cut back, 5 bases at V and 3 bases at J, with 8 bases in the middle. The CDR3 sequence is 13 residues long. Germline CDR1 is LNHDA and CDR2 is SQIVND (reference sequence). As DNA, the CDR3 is TGTGCCAGTAGTGAGAGCTACAATCAGCCCCAGCATTTT. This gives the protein CASSESYNQPQHF.

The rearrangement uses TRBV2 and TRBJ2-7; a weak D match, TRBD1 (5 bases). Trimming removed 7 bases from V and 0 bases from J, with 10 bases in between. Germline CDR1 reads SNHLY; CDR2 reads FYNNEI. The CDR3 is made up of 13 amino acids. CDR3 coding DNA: TGTGCCAGCAAAGGGGATAGCTCCTACGAGCAGTACTTC. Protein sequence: CASKGDSSYEQYF.

The CDR3 region has the DNA TGCGCCAGCAGCCAAGGTACGGGACTAGACAATGAGCAGTTCTTC. As protein: CASSQGTGLDNEQFF. The chain recombines TRBV4-1 with TRBJ2-1; 8 bases are shared with TRBD2. The V gene end was trimmed by 1 base and the J gene end by 5 bases; junction bases not matched to a gene: 4. CDR3 length equals 15 residues. The germline V gene has CDR1 MGHRA and CDR2 YSYEKL.

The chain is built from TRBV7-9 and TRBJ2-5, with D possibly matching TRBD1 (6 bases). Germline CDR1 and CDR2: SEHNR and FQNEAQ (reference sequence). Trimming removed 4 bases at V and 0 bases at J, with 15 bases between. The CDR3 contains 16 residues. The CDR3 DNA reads TGTGCCAGCAGCTCCAGAGTGGGGGCAGACCAAGAGACCCAGTACTTC. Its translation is CASSSRVGADQETQYF.

In nucleotides, the CDR3 is TGTGCCAGCAGCCCAAAGGTGGGAACCAATGAGCAGTTCTTC. Translated: CASSPKVGTNEQFF. The chain recombines TRBV7-9 with TRBJ2-1; D uncertain. The V gene lost 5 bases and the J gene lost 6 bases, with 14 bases spanning the gap. Germline values: CDR1 SEHNR, CDR2 FQNEAQ (reference sequence). The CDR3 length is 14 residues.

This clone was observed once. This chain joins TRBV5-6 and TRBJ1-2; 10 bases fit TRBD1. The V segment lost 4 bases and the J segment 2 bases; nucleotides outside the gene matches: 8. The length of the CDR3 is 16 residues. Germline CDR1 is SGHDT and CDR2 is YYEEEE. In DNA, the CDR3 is TGTGCCAGCAGCCAAGCTACGGGACAGGGGAACTATGGCTACACCTTC. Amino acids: CASSQATGQGNYGYTF.

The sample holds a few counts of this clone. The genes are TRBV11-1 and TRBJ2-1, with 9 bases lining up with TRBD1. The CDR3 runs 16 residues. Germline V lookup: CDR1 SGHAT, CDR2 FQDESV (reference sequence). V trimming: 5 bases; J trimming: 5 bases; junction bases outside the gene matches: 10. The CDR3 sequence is CASSIGQGHGNNEQFF. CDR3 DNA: TGTGCCAGCAGCATAGGACAGGGGCACGGGAACAATGAGCAGTTCTTC.

The CDR3 nucleotides read TGCAGCGCCGAAGGGCTTGGCCCTTATGGCTACACCTTC. Amino acids: CSAEGLGPYGYTF. The chain employs TRBV29-1 and TRBJ1-2; no clear D. Trimming left V 7 bases short and J 5 bases short, with 17 bases between. This CDR3 contains 13 residues. The germline V gene has CDR1 SQVTM and CDR2 ANQGSEA.

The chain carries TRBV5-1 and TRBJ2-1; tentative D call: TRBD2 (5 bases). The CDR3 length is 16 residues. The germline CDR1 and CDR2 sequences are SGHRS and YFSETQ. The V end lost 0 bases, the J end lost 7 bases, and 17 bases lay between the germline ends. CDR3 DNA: TGCGCCAGCAGCTTGGCTGCTGGGAGTATTGTTAATGAGCAGTTCTTC. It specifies CASSLAAGSIVNEQFF.

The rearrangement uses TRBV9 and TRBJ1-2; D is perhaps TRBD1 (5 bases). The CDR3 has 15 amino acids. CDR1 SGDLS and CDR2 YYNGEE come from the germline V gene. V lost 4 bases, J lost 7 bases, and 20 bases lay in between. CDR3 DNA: TGTGCCAGCAGCTCCCCCCGGCAGGGAGGTGGTGGCTACACCTTC. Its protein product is CASSSPRQGGGGYTF.

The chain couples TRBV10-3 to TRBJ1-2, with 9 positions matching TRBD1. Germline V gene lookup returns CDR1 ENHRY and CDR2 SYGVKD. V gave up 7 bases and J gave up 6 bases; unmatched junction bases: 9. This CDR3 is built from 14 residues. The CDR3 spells CAITETGGGDGYTF. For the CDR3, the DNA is TGTGCCATCACCGAAACAGGGGGCGGAGATGGCTACACCTTC.

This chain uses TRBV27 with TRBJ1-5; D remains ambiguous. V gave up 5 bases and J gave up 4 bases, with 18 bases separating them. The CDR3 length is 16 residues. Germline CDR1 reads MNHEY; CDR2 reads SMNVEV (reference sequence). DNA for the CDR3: TGTGCCAGCAGTCCGGCCAGCTTTAATACGAATCAGCCCCAGCATTTT. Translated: CASSPASFNTNQPQHF.

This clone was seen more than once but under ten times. Written as DNA, the CDR3 is TGTGCCAGCAGTGCGAGGACCGATGTGAGTGAAAACATTCAGTACTTC. As protein: CASSARTDVSENIQYF. The chain combines TRBV2 with TRBJ2-4, with D unclear. This CDR3 comprises 16 residues. V was cut by 4 bases and J by 5 bases, with 18 bases left in between. Looked up from germline, CDR1 is SNHLY and CDR2 is FYNNEI.

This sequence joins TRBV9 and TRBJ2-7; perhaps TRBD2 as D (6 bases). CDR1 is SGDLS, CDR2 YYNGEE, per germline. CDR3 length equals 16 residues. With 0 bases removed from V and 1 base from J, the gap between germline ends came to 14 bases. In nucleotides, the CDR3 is TGTGCCAGCAGCGTAGGATCTGGGGCGGGGTCCTACGAGCAGTACTTC. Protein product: CASSVGSGAGSYEQYF.

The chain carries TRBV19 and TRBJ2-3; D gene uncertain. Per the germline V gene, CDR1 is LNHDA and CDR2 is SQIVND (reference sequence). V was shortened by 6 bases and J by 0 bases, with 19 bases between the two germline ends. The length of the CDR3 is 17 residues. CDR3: CASSPYVRPTSTDTQYF. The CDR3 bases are TGTGCCAGTAGCCCCTATGTGAGGCCTACTAGCACAGATACGCAGTATTTT.

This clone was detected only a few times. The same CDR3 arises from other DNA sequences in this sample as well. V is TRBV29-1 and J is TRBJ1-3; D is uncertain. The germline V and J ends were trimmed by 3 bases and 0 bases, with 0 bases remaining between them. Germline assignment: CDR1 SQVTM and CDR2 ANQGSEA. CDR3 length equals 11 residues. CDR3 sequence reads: CSVDSGNTIYF. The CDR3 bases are TGCAGCGTTGACTCTGGAAACACCATATATTTT.